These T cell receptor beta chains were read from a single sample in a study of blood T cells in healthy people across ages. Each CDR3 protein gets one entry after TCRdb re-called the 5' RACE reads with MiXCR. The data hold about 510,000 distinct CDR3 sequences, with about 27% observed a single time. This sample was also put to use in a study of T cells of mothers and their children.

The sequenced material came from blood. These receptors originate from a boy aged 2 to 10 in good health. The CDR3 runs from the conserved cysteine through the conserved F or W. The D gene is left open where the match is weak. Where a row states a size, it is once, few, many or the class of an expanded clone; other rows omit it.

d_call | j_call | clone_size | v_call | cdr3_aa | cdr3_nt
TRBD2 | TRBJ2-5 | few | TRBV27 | CASSLSGTSGSWQETQYF | TGTGCCAGCAGTTTATCGGGGACTAGCGGGAGTTGGCAAGAGACCCAGTACTTC
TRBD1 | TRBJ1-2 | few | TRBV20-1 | CSAAGGEGYGYTF | TGCAGTGCTGCAGGGGGCGAGGGCTATGGCTACACCTTC
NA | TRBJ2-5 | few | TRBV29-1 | CSVDEETQYF | TGCAGCGTTGATGAAGAGACCCAGTACTTC
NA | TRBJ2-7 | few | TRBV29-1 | CSVLDGHYEQYF | TGCAGCGTGCTCGACGGACACTACGAGCAGTACTTC
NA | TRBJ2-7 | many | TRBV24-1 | CATSDDRELAAFASYEQYF | TGTGCCACCAGTGACGACAGGGAGCTAGCGGCATTTGCCTCCTACGAGCAGTACTTC
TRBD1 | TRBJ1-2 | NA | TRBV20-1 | CSAPQGAGNYGYTF | TGCAGTGCTCCCCAGGGGGCAGGGAACTATGGCTACACCTTC
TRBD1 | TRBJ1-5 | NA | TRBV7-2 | CASSLGQGVNQPQHF | TGTGCCAGCAGCTTAGGCCAGGGGGTCAATCAGCCCCAGCATTTT
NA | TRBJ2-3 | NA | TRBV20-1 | CSATLSGSTDTQYF | TGCAGTGCTACCTTATCGGGGAGCACAGATACGCAGTATTTT
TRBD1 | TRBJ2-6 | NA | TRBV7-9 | CASSLGQPGANVLTF | TGTGCCAGCAGCTTGGGACAGCCTGGGGCCAACGTCCTGACTTTC
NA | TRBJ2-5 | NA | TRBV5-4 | CASSFRGLSQETQYF | TGTGCCAGCAGCTTCCGGGGTCTGAGTCAAGAGACCCAGTACTTC
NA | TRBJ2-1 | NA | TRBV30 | CAWRFRSEQFF | TGTGCCTGGAGGTTCCGTTCTGAGCAGTTCTTC
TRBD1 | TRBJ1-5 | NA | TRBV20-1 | CGAKGQGATSNQPQHF | TGCGGTGCTAAAGGGCAGGGGGCCACCAGCAATCAGCCCCAGCATTTT
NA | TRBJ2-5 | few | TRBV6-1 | CASSTRGRLDNQETQYF | TGTGCCAGCAGTACCCGCGGCCGGCTAGACAACCAAGAGACCCAGTACTTC
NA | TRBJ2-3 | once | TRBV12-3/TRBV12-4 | CASSFLVGSDAEYF | TGTGCCAGCAGTTTCTTAGTGGGGTCAGATGCGGAGTATTTT
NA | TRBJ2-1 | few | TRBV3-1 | CASSLRAGSSYNEQFF | TGTGCCAGCAGCCTACGGGCGGGGTCCTCCTACAATGAGCAGTTCTTC
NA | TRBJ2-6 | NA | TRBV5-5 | CASSNNSGRGANVLTF | TGTGCCAGCAGCAACAACTCAGGGCGGGGAGCCAACGTCCTGACTTTC
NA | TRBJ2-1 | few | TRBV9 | CASSAGTLPYNEQFF | TGTGCCAGCAGCGCCGGGACACTTCCCTACAATGAGCAGTTCTTC
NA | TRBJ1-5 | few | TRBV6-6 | CASSPTEYQPQHF | TGTGCCAGCAGTCCGACCGAGTATCAGCCCCAGCATTTT
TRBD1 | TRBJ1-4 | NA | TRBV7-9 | CASSGTGDGKLFF | TGTGCCAGCAGCGGGACAGGGGATGGGAAACTGTTTTTT
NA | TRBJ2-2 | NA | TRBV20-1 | CSALWDKSNTGELFF | TGCAGTGCCCTCTGGGATAAGTCGAACACCGGGGAGCTGTTTTTT
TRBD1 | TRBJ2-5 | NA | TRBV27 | CASSYPGTDPFF | TGTGCCAGCAGCTACCCGGGGACAGATCCGTTCTTC
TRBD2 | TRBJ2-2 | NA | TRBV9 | CASRKSSGGPLGGELFF | TGTGCCAGCAGAAAATCTAGCGGGGGGCCTCTGGGCGGGGAGCTGTTTTTT
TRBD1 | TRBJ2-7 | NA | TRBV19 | CASSFPGQEIYEQYF | TGTGCCAGTAGTTTCCCGGGACAGGAGATCTACGAGCAGTACTTC
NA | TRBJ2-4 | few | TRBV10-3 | CAISDQGSLAKNIQYF | TGTGCCATCAGTGATCAGGGAAGTCTAGCCAAAAACATTCAGTACTTC
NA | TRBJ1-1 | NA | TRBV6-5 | CAVGLMVVGPEAFF | TGTGCCGTCGGGCTTATGGTCGTAGGCCCTGAAGCTTTCTTT
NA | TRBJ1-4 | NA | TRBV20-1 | CSARADWSEKLFF | TGCAGTGCTAGAGCTGACTGGAGTGAAAAACTGTTTTTT
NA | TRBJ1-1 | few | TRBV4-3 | CASSPRAAIANTEAFF | TGCGCCAGCAGCCCTCGTGCGGCGATCGCGAACACTGAAGCTTTCTTT
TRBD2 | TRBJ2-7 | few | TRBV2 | CASSETRAGEQYF | TGTGCCAGCAGTGAAACGCGAGCGGGAGAGCAGTACTTC
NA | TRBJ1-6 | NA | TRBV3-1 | CASSNRVDNSPLHF | TGTGCCAGCAGTAACAGGGTAGATAATTCACCCCTCCACTTT
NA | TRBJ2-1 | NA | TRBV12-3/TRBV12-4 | CAGSAGWAYNEQFF | TGTGCCGGCAGTGCAGGTTGGGCCTACAATGAGCAGTTCTTC
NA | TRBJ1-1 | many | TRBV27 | CASSLSRNTEAFF | TGTGCCAGCAGCCTCTCTAGGAACACTGAAGCTTTCTTT
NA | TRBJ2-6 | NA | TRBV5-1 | CASSLANAVLTF | TGCGCCAGCAGCTTGGCCAACGCCGTCCTGACTTTC
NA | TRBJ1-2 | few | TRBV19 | CASSMPRTGLVSGYTF | TGTGCCAGTAGTATGCCTCGCACAGGGTTAGTTTCTGGCTACACCTTC
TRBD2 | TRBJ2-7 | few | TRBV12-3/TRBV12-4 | CASSRGGFNYEQYF | TGTGCCAGCAGTCGCGGGGGGTTCAATTACGAGCAGTACTTC
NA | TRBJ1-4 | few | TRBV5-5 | CASRPGATNEKLFF | TGTGCCAGCCGACCAGGAGCAACTAATGAAAAACTGTTTTTT
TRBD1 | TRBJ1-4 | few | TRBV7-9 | CASQTGGVHEKLFF | TGTGCCAGTCAGACAGGGGGCGTTCATGAAAAACTGTTTTTT
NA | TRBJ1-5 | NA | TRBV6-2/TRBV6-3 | CASRSEGQPQHF | TGTGCCAGCAGGTCGGAGGGCCAGCCCCAGCATTTT
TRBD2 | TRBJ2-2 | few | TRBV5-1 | CASSPSGSTGELFF | TGCGCCAGCAGCCCTAGCGGGAGCACCGGGGAGCTGTTTTTT
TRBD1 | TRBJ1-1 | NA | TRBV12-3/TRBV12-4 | CASSSRQGAEAFF | TGTGCCAGCAGTTCGCGACAGGGTGCGGAAGCTTTCTTT